Below are 6 T cell receptor beta chains sequenced from a single sample in a study of T cells in Graves' hyperthyroidism and ophthalmopathy. Authors of the study amplified TCR beta CDR3 regions from RNA transcripts. With the HTBI primer set, the TCR CDR3 went through a first round of RT-PCR. Using its own MiXCR run on the multiplex PCR reads, TCRdb lists one record per CDR3 protein. This sample has 500,000 to 650,000 distinct CDR3 sequences, with 46% found just once. The sequencing sample was made of peripheral blood or thyroid tissue (not recorded which). The receptor set was obtained from an adult woman with Graves' disease, either hyperthyroidism or ophthalmopathy (not recorded which).

The chain employs TRBV9 and TRBJ2-2, with D uncertain. Germline lookup yields CDR1 SGDLS and CDR2 YYNGEE. Trimming removed 0 bases from V and 3 bases from J, with 15 bases in between. The CDR3 extends over 17 amino acids. CDR3 in DNA: TGTGCCAGCAGCGTAGCCCCTGGAGTGGACCACACCGGGGAGCTGTTTTTT. Amino acid sequence: CASSVAPGVDHTGELFF.

The rearrangement uses TRBV29-1 and TRBJ1-4; the match to TRBD1 covers 7 bases. After removal of 1 base from V and 7 bases from J, the junction contained 12 bases not matched to a gene. The CDR3 has 16 residues. Germline lookup yields CDR1 SQVTM and CDR2 ANQGSEA. The DNA of the CDR3 is TGCAGCGTTGAAGGACAGGGTTACAGCCTGAGTGAAAAACTGTTTTTT. Translated: CSVEGQGYSLSEKLFF.

In this sample, this clonotype turned up many times. V is TRBV5-6 and J is TRBJ1-1; the D is unclear. V was clipped by 2 bases and J by 7 bases, with 6 bases between them. CDR1 SGHDT and CDR2 YYEEEE come from the germline V gene. CDR3 length: 11 residues. CDR3 sequence (DNA): TGTGCCAGCAGCTTTTTAGGTGAAGCTTTCTTT. Residues: CASSFLGEAFF.

This clonotype was observed a few times. The CDR3: CSAVAADGPNYGYTIYF. DNA for the CDR3: TGCAGCGCTGTGGCGGCGGACGGACCTAACTATGGCTACACCATATATTTT. J is TRBJ1-3 and V is TRBV29-1; D call uncertain. The CDR3 has 17 amino acids. Germline V gene sequence: CDR1 SQVTM, CDR2 ANQGSEA. The ends were cut back, 7 bases at V and 8 bases at J, with 30 bases in the middle.

A remark on this clonotype: Since a much larger clone is just one base distant, this may be a read error. The chain employs TRBV4-1 and TRBJ2-5; TRBD1 is a possible D gene (6 bases). The CDR3 length is 13 residues. Germline V gene sequence: CDR1 MGHRA, CDR2 YSYEKL. The CDR3 protein is CASSRQEQEAQYF. The CDR3 DNA is TGCGCCAGCAGTCGACAGGAGCAAGAGGCCCAGTACTTC.

This chain connects TRBV5-1 to TRBJ1-1; 7 nucleotides agree with TRBD1. Trimming removed 7 bases from V and 0 bases from J; junction bases left unmatched: 6. CDR3 length equals 14 residues. Per germline, CDR1 SGHRS and CDR2 YFSETQ. CDR3 DNA: TGCGCCAGCGGGATGGACAGGTTGAACACTGAAGCTTTCTTT. It translates to CASGMDRLNTEAFF.